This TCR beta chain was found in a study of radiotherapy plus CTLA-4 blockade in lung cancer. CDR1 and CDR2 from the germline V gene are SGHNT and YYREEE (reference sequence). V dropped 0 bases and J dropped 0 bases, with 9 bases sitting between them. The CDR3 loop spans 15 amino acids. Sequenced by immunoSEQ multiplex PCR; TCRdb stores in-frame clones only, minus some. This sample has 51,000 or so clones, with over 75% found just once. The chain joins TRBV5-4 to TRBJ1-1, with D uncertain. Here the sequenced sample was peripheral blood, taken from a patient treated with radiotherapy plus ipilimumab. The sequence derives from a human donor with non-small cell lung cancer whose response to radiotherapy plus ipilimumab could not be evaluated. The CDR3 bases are TGTGCCAGCAGCTTGGCCGGAGGGATGAACACTGAAGCTTTCTTT. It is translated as CASSLAGGMNTEAFF.